This T cell receptor beta chain appears in the sequencing data of a study of cytomegalovirus exposure and HLA in healthy donors. Notes on the study in general: Cytomegalovirus-associated status was assigned to 164 TCR beta chains.

For this clone: What it binds is not known.

The CDR3 runs to 15 residues. Germline V lookup: CDR1 SGHTA, CDR2 FQGTGA. Trimming took 0 bases from V and 6 from J, leaving 12 bases between them. PCR involved 60 Vbeta and 13 Jbeta primers. Using immunoSEQ multiplex PCR, the repertoire was profiled, and TCRdb retains in-frame clones only, with some absent. Counted here are 200,000 to 250,000 clones, approximately 87% occurring once; the ten biggest clones make up 1% to 1.5%. This TCR derives from a human donor in good health. The sequenced sample was PBMCs. The chain links TRBV7-3 to TRBJ2-1; TRBD1 is a possible D gene (6 bases). Written as DNA, the CDR3 is TGTGCCAGCAGCTTAACGACAGGTCTGGGCAATGAGCAGTTCTTC. It encodes CASSLTTGLGNEQFF.